The sequence of this T cell receptor beta chain was determined in a study of neurological immune-mediated disorders. Findings and limits, study-wide: HTLV-1-associated myelopathy had the most TCR clonal expansion, while multiple sclerosis had the least, a level that fell below healthy controls.

This clonotype was found many times. Its cognate antigen is unknown. TCRdb processed the 5' RACE reads anew with MiXCR; each CDR3 protein has one entry. Of 64,000 or so distinct CDR3 sequences in the sample, 9.5% to 13% were seen once. With 7 bases clipped from V and 7 bases from J, the junction kept 13 bases outside the gene matches. Germline V CDR1 and CDR2: LNHNV, YYDKDF (reference sequence). The CDR3 covers 14 residues. Time point denoted: longitudinal time-point 1 (baseline). For the unsorted libraries, 2 million PBMCs stored at -80 C served as input. The J gene is TRBJ2-7, the V gene TRBV15; 7 bases map to TRBD1. The sequenced sample was PBMCs. The clonotype comes from a young man in good health. In nucleotides, the CDR3 is TGTGCCACCACAGGGGGTGGCCCATTCATGGAGCAGTACTTC. It encodes CATTGGGPFMEQYF.